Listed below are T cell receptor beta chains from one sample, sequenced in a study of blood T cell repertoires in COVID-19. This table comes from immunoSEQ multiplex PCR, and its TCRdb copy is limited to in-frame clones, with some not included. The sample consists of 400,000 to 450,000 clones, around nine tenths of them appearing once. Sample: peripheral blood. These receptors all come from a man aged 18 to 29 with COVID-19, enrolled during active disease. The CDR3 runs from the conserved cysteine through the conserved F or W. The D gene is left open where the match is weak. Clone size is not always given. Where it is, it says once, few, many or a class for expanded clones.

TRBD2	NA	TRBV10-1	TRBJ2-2	TGCGCCAGCAGTGAGTCTTCTAGCGGGGTGAACACCGGGGAGCTGTTTTTT	CASSESSSGVNTGELFF
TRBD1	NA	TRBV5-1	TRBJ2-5	TGCGCCAGCAGCTTGGACAGGGGGCGCGAGACCCAGTACTTC	CASSLDRGRETQYF
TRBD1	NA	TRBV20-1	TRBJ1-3	TGCAGTGCTAGTCCCACAGGGGTAGGAAACACCATATATTTT	CSASPTGVGNTIYF
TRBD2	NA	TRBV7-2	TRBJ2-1	TGTGCCAGCAGCTTGGAGGCGGGGCGGGAGGGTATTGAGCAGTTCTTC	CASSLEAGREGIEQFF
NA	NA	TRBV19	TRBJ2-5	TGTGCCAGTAGTACCTCGAGGGGGTCCGGAGAGACCCAGTACTTC	CASSTSRGSGETQYF
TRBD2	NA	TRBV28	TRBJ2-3	TGTGCCAGCACCGAGGGACTAGCGGGAGTGGCGGATACGCAGTATTTT	CASTEGLAGVADTQYF
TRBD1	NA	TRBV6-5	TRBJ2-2	TGTGCCAGCAGTTACGACAGGGGCCCCGGGGAGCTGTTTTTT	CASSYDRGPGELFF
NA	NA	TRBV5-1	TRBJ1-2	TGCGCCAGCAGCTCTCAGGGCGGTAGTAACTATGGCTACACCTTC	CASSSQGGSNYGYTF
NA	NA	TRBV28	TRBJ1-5	TGTGCCAGCAGTCTCCAGGCTCCTAATCAGCCCCAGCATTTT	CASSLQAPNQPQHF
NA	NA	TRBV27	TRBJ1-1	TGTGCCAGCAGCCTATCGGCCTTCGGGGGCACTGAAGCTTTCTTT	CASSLSAFGGTEAFF
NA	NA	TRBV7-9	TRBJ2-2	TGTGCCAGCAGATGGGGAGCGGGTAACACCGGGGAGCTGTTTTTT	CASRWGAGNTGELFF
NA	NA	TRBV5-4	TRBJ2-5	TGTGCCAGCAGCTTTCAGGGGTCCCAAGAGACCCAGTACTTC	CASSFQGSQETQYF
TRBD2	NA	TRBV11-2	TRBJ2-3	TGTGCCAGCAGCTTAGCGCCTAGCGGGGGGCTAAGCACAGATACGCAGTATTTT	CASSLAPSGGLSTDTQYF
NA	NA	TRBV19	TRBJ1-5	TGTGCCAGTACCTCGAGATCCACAGGGTCGGGGAATCAGCCCCAGCATTTT	CASTSRSTGSGNQPQHF
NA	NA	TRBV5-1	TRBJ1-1	TGCGCCAGCAGCTTTCTACGATCCACCGTGAACACTGAAGCTTTCTTT	CASSFLRSTVNTEAFF
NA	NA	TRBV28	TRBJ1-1	TGTGCCAGCAGTTTTGGGACAACCTTGAACACTGAAGCTTTCTTT	CASSFGTTLNTEAFF
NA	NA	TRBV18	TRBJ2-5	TGTGCCAGCTCACAACAGGGTACTGACTACCAAGAGACCCAGTACTTC	CASSQQGTDYQETQYF
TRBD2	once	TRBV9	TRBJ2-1	TGTGCCAGCAGCGCGACCGGACTAGCGGGATTTAATGAGCAGTTCTTC	CASSATGLAGFNEQFF
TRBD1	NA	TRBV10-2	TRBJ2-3	TGCGCCAGCAGATCACTGGGACAGGGGACTGATACGCAGTATTTT	CASRSLGQGTDTQYF
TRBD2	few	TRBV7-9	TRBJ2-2	TGTGCCACCCCCGGACTAGCGGGAGTTAGCACCGGGGAGCTGTTTTTT	CATPGLAGVSTGELFF
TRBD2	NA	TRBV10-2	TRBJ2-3	TGCGCCAGCAGTGAGTCGGTGACTAGCGGGAGCACAGATACGCAGTATTTT	CASSESVTSGSTDTQYF
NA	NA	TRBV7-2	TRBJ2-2	TGTGCCAGCAGCGCCAGACTAGTTCCCGGGGAGCTGTTTTTT	CASSARLVPGELFF
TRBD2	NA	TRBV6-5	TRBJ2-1	TGTGCCAGCAGGGCTAACCCGGGAGGGTACAATGAGCAGTTCTTC	CASRANPGGYNEQFF
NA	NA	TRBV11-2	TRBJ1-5	TGTGCCAGCAGCCCGGGGGGCAATCAGCCCCAGCATTTT	CASSPGGNQPQHF
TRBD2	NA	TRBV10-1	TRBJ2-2	TGCGCCAGCAGTGAGTCACTAGCGGGGGGCACCGGGGAGCTGTTTTTT	CASSESLAGGTGELFF
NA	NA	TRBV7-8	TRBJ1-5	TGTGCCAGCAGCTTGAGGTTGAGCGGTAGCAATCAGCCCCAGCATTTT	CASSLRLSGSNQPQHF
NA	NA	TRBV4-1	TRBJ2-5	TGCGCCAGCAGCCAAGATAGGCAGGGGGGTTTGAGGGAGACCCAGTACTTC	CASSQDRQGGLRETQYF
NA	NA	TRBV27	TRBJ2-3	TGTGCCAGCAGCCGACACAGCACAGATACGCAGTATTTT	CASSRHSTDTQYF
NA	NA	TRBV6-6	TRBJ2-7	TGTGCCAGCAGTCCAGGGTTCTACGAGCAGTACTTC	CASSPGFYEQYF
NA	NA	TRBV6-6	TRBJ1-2	TGTGCCAGCAGTTCACAGGGTGACTATGGCTACACCTTC	CASSSQGDYGYTF
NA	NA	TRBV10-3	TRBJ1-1	TGTGCCATCAGTGTACCCAGGGGTGAAGCTTTCTTT	CAISVPRGEAFF
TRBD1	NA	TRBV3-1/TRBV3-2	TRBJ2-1	TGTGCCAGCAGCCAACTCAAGACAGGGGGCTCCTACAATGAGCAGTTCTTC	CASSQLKTGGSYNEQFF
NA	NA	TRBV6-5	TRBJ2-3	TGTGCCAGCAGTTACGATTGGGGGCGCGGCACAGATACGCAGTATTTT	CASSYDWGRGTDTQYF
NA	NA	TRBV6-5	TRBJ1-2	TGTGCCAGCAGTTACTCGACAGGAGCTAACTATGGCTACACCTTC	CASSYSTGANYGYTF
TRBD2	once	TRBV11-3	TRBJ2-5	TGTGCCAGCAGCGCAGGGACTAGCGGGAGCCAAGAGACCCAGTACTTC	CASSAGTSGSQETQYF
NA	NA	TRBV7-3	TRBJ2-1	TGTGCCAGCAGCTCCGGACTGAACAATGAGCAGTTCTTC	CASSSGLNNEQFF
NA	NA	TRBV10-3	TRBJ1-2	TGTGCCATCAGTGAGTCCTCTACCTATGGCTACACCTTC	CAISESSTYGYTF
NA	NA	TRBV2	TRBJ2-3	TGTGCCAGCAGGAATTCGGGACAATACACAGATACGCAGTATTTT	CASRNSGQYTDTQYF
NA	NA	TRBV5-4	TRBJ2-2	TGTGCCAGCAGCTTCGGGAGTCTGAGGAACACCGGGGAGCTGTTTTTT	CASSFGSLRNTGELFF
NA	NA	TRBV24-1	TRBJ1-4	TGTGCCACCAGTGAGGCGGCAGCCGAAAAACTGTTTTTT	CATSEAAAEKLFF
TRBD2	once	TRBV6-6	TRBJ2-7	TGTGCCAGCAGTCCCGGCCGGACTAGCGGATACAACTACGAGCAGTACTTC	CASSPGRTSGYNYEQYF
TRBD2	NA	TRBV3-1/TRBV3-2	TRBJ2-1	TGTGCCAGCAGCCAAGATCGGTTTCTAGCGGGCTTTAGCTCCTACAATGAGCAGTTCTTC	CASSQDRFLAGFSSYNEQFF
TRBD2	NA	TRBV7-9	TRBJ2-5	TGTGCCGGAACTACCGGGGGGATGGGGGATTGGGAGACCCAGTACTTC	CAGTTGGMGDWETQYF
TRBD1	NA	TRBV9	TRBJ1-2	TGTGCCAGCAGCGGGGGAGGAGGGGGCATTTACTATGGCTACACCTTC	CASSGGGGGIYYGYTF
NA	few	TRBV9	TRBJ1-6	TGTGCCAGCAGCGTAGGAGGCGACAGCCCATCCCTCCACTTT	CASSVGGDSPSLHF
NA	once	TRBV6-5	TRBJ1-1	TGTGCCAGCAGTCCCTCGCGGGGGATGAACACTGAAGCTTTCTTT	CASSPSRGMNTEAFF
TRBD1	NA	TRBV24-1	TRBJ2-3	TGTGCCACCCAAGAGCCGGGACAGGGCACGTTCAGCACAGATACGCAGTATTTT	CATQEPGQGTFSTDTQYF
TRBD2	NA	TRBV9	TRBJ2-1	TGTGCCAGCAGCAACACTAGCGGGGGCTACAATGAGCAGTTCTTC	CASSNTSGGYNEQFF
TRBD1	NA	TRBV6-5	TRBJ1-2	TGTGCCAGCAGTTACTTAGGACAGGGGGGTGGCTACACCTTC	CASSYLGQGGGYTF
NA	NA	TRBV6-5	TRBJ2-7	TGTGCCAGCAGACAGGGCCCCAACGAGCAGTACTTC	CASRQGPNEQYF
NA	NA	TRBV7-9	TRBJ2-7	TGTGCCAGCAGCCCCAGAGGGCTAGCAGCTTCCTACGAGCAGTACTTC	CASSPRGLAASYEQYF